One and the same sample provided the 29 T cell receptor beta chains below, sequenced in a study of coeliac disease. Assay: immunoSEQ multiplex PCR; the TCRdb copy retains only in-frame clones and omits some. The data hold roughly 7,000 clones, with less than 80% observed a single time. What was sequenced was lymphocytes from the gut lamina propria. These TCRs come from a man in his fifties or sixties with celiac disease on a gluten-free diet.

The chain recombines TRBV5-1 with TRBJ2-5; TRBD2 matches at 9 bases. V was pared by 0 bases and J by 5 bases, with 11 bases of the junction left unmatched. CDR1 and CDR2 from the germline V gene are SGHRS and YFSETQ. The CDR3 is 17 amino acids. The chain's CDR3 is CASSLGSGGKTPETQYF. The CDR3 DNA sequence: TGCGCCAGCAGCTTGGGTAGCGGGGGCAAAACCCCGGAGACCCAGTACTTC.

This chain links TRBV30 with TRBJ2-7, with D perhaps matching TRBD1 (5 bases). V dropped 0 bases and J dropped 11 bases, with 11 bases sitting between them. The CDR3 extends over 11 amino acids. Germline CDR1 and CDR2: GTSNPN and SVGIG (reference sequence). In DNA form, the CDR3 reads TGTGCCTGGAGTGTTGGGCGACAGAAGTACTTC. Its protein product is CAWSVGRQKYF.

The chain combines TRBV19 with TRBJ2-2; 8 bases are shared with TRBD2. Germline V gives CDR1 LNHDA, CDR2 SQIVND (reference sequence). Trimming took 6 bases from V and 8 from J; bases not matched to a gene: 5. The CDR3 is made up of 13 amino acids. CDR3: CASRSGGGGELFF. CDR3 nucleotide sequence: TGTGCCAGTAGGAGCGGGGGAGGAGGGGAGCTGTTTTTT.

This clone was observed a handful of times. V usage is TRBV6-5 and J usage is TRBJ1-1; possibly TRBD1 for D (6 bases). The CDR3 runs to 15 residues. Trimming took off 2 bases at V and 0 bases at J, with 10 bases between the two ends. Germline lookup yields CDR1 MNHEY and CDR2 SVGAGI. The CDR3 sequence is CASSYHRVLNTEAFF. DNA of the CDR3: TGTGCCAGCAGTTACCACAGGGTGCTGAACACTGAAGCTTTCTTT.

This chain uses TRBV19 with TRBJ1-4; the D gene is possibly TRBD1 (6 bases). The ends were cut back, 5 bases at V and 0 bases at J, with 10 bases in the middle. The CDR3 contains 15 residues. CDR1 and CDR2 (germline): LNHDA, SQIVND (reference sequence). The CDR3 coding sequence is TGTGCCAGTAGTGCAAGGACAGCAACTAATGAAAAACTGTTTTTT. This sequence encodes CASSARTATNEKLFF.

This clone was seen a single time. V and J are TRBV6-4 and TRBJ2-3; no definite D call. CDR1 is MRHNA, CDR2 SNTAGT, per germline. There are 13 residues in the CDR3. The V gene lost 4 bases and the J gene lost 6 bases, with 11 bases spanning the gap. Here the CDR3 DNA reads TGTGCCAGCAGTGCCACCCAGGCGGATACGCAGTATTTT. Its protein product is CASSATQADTQYF.

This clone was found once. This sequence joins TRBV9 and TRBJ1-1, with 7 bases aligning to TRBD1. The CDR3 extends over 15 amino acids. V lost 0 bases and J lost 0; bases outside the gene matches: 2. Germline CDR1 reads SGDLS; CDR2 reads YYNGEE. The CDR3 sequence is CASSVATGVNTEAFF. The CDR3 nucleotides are TGTGCCAGCAGCGTAGCTACAGGGGTGAACACTGAAGCTTTCTTT.

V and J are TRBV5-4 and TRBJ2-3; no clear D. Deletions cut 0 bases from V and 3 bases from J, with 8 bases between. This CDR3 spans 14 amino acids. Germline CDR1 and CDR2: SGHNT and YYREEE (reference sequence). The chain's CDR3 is CASSLEVRTDTQYF. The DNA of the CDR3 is TGTGCCAGCAGCTTGGAAGTCAGAACAGATACGCAGTATTTT.

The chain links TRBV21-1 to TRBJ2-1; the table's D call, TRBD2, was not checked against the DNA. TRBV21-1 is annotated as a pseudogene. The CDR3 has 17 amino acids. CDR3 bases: TGTGCCAGCAGGTACTGGATAGCTACACATTCCGACAATGAGCAGTTCTTC. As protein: CASRYWIATHSDNEQFF.

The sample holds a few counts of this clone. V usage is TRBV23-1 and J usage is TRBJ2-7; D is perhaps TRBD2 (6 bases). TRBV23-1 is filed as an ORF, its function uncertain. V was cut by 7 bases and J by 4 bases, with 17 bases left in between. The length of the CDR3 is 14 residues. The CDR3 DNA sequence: TGCGCCAGCAACCCGGGGGACCAGAGTTACGAGCAGTACTTC. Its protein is CASNPGDQSYEQYF.

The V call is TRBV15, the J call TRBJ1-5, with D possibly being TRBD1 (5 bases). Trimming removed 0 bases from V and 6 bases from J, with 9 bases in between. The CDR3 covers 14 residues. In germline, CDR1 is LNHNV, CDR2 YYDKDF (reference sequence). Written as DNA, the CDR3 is TGTGCCACCAGCAGAGATCAAGGGGCTCAGCCCCAGCATTTT. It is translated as CATSRDQGAQPQHF.

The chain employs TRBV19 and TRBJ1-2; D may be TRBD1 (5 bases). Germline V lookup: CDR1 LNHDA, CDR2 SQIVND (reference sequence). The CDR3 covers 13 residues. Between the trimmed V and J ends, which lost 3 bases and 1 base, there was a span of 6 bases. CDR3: CASSMGGNYGYTF. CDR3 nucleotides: TGTGCCAGTAGTATGGGGGGTAACTATGGCTACACCTTC.

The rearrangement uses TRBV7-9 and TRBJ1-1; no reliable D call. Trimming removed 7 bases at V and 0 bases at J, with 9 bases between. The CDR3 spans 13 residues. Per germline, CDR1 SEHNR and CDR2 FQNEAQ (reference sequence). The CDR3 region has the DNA TGTGCCAGCACCAAACAGATGAACACTGAAGCTTTCTTT. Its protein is CASTKQMNTEAFF.

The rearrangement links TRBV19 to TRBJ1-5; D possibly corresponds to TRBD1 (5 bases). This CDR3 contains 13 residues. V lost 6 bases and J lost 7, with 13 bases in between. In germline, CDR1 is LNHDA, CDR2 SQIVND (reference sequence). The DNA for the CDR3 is TGTGCCAGTAGGGGGGGGGAGTACCAGCCCCAGCATTTT. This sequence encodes CASRGGEYQPQHF.

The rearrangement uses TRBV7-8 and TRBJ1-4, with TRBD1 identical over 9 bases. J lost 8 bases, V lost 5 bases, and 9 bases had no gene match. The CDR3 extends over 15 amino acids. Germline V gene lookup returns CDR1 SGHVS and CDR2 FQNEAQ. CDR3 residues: CASSDPGQGDEKLFF. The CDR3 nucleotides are TGTGCCAGCAGCGACCCGGGACAGGGCGACGAAAAACTGTTTTTT. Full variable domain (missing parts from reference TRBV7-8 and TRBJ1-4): GAGVSQSPRYKVAKRGQDVALRCDPISGHVSLFWYQQALGQGPEFLTYFQNEAQLDKSGLPSDRFFAERPEGSVSTLKIQRTQQEDSAVYLCASSDPGQGDEKLFFGSGTQLSVL.

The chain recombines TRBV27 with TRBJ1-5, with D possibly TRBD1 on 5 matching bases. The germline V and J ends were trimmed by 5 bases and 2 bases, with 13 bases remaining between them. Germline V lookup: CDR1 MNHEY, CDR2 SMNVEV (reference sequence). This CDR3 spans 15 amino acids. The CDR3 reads CASSIRGWGNQPQHF. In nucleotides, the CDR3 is TGTGCCAGCAGTATAAGGGGATGGGGCAATCAGCCCCAGCATTTT.

The chain's CDR3 is CASSQEVTGYTNEKLFF. The CDR3 DNA reads as TGTGCCAGCAGCCAAGAGGTTACCGGGTATACTAATGAAAAACTGTTTTTT. This chain links TRBV14 with TRBJ1-4; D not certain. The CDR3 is made up of 17 amino acids. The V gene lost 0 bases and the J gene lost 2 bases, with 13 bases spanning the gap. In germline, CDR1 is SGHDN, CDR2 FVKESK.

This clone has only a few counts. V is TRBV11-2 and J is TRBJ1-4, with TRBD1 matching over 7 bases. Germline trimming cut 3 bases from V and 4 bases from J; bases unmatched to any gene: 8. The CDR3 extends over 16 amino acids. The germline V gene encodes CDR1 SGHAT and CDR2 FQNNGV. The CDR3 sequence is CASSLDQGVRNEKLFF. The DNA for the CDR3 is TGTGCCAGCAGCTTGGACCAGGGGGTCCGTAATGAAAAACTGTTTTTT. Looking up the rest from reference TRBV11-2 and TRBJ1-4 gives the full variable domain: EAGVAQSPRYKIIEKRQSVAFWCNPISGHATLYWYQQILGQGPKLLIQFQNNGVVDDSQLPKDRFSAERLKGVDSTLKIQPAKLEDSAVYLCASSLDQGVRNEKLFFGSGTQLSVL.

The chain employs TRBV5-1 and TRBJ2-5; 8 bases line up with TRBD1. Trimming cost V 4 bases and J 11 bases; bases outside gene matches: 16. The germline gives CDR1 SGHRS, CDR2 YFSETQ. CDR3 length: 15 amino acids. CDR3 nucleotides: TGCGCCAGCAGCCCCGGACAGGGCGGTACAGAAGAGCAGTACTTC. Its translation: CASSPGQGGTEEQYF.

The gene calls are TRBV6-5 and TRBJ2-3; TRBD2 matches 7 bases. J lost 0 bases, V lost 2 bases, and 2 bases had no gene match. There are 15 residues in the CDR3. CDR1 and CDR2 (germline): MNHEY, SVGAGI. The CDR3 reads CASSYGRGSTDTQYF. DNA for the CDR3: TGTGCCAGCAGTTACGGGAGGGGAAGCACAGATACGCAGTATTTT.

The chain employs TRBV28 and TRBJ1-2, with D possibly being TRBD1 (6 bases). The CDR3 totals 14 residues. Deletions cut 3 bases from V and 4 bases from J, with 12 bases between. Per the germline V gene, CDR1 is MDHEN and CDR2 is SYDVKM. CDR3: CASSLGGAGYGYTF. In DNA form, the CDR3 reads TGTGCCAGCAGTTTGGGGGGGGCAGGCTATGGCTACACCTTC.

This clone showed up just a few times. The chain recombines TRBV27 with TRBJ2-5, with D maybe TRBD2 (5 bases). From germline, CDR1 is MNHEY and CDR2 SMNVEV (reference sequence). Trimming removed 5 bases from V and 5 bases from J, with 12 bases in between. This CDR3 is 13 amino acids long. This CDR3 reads CASSHYPGETQYF. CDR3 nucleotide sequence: TGTGCCAGCAGTCATTATCCGGGGGAGACCCAGTACTTC.

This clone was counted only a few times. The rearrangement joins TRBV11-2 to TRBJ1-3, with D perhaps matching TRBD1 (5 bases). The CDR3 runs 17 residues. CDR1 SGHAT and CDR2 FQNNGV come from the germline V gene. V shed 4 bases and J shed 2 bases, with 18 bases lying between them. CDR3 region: CASSSLGGARAGNTIYF. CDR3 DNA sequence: TGTGCCAGCAGCTCCCTCGGTGGGGCCCGCGCTGGAAACACCATATATTTT. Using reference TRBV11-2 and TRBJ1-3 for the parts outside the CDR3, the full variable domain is EAGVAQSPRYKIIEKRQSVAFWCNPISGHATLYWYQQILGQGPKLLIQFQNNGVVDDSQLPKDRFSAERLKGVDSTLKIQPAKLEDSAVYLCASSSLGGARAGNTIYFGEGSWLTVV.

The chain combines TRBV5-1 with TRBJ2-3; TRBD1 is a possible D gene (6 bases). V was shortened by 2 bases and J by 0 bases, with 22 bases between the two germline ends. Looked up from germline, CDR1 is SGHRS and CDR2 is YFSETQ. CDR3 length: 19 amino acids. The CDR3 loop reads CASSFSQGTARASTDTQYF. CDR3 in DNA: TGCGCCAGCAGCTTTTCACAGGGAACCGCCCGTGCTAGCACAGATACGCAGTATTTT.

DNA of the CDR3: TGTGCCAGCAGTGTTCAGGGGGCGGCTTCACCCCTCCACTTT. As protein: CASSVQGAASPLHF. The J gene is TRBJ1-6, the V gene TRBV6-1; 8 bases are a match to TRBD1. Losses at the gene ends were 4 bases for V and 9 bases for J; bases not matched to a gene: 5. CDR3 size: 14 residues. The V gene's germline CDR1 is MNHNS and CDR2 SASEGT.

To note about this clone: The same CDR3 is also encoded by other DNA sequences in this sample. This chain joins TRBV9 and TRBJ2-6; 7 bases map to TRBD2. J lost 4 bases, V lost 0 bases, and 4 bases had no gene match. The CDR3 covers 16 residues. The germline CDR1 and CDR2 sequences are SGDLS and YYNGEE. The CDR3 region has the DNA TGTGCCAGCAGCGTAGGGGAGGGTTCCGGGGCCAACGTCCTGACTTTC. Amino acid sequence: CASSVGEGSGANVLTF.

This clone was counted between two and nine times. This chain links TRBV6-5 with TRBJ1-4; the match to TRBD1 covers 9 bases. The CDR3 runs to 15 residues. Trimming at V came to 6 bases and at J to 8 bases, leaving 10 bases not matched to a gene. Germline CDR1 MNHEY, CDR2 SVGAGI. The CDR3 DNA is TGTGCCAGCAGGGTACCGGGACAGGGATGGGAAAAACTGTTTTTT. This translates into CASRVPGQGWEKLFF.

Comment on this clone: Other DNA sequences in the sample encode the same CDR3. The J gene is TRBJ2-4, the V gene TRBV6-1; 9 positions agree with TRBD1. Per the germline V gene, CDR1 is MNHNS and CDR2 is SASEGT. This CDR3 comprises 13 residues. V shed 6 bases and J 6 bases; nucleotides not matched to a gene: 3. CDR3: CASRDRGLNIQYF. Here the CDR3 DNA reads TGTGCCAGCAGGGACAGGGGCTTAAACATTCAGTACTTC.

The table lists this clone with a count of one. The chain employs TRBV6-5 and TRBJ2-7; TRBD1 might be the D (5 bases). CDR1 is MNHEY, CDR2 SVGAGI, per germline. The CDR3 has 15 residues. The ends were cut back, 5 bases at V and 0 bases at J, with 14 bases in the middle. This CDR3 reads CASSPWGRSSYEQYF. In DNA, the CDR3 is TGTGCCAGCAGTCCTTGGGGCCGGAGCTCCTACGAGCAGTACTTC.